Sequencing of this T cell receptor (beta chain) was carried out in a study of blood T cell repertoires in COVID-19. At the level of the study: The cDNA or gDNA used as material had been derived from T cells, B-cell-depleted T cells, or PBMCs.

Authors' processing steps: Quantification of nucleated cells was approximated via reference gene primer amplification. Libraries were prepared by immunoSEQ multiplex PCR; TCRdb keeps only in-frame clonotypes and omits some of them. V and J calls and clone size are as listed in that table; D and trimming were resolved from the DNA. The sample includes over 130,000 clones, around 89% seen only once; the top ten take around a quarter. The CDR3 extends over 15 amino acids. The V end was cut by 5 bases, the J end by 3 bases, with 14 bases between. Germline V gives CDR1 MNHNY, CDR2 SVGAGI (reference sequence).

This TCR came from a human donor in a cohort sampled during active COVID-19. The chain joins TRBV6-6 to TRBJ1-3, with D perhaps matching TRBD1 (6 bases). Sequencing was carried out using peripheral blood. CDR3 residues: CASSDGQPVGNTIYF. In nucleotides, the CDR3 is TGTGCCAGCAGTGATGGACAGCCGGTTGGAAACACCATATATTTT.